This passage covers 30 T cell receptor beta chains from one sample sequenced in a study of OX40 agonist ivuxolimab in advanced cancers. Some clones are missing from TCRdb's copy, which holds only in-frame ones; the method was immunoSEQ multiplex PCR. In the table there are some 57,000 clones, just under 85% of which are singletons. The sample in question was CD4+ or CD8+ T cells sorted from blood, obtained in a trial of the OX40 agonist ivuxolimab. Receptor source: an adult with an advanced solid tumor such as melanoma, head and neck, liver or kidney cancer.

The V gene is TRBV27, the J gene TRBJ2-3, with D maybe TRBD2 (6 bases). Trimming removed 5 bases at V and 2 bases at J, with 11 bases between. CDR3 size: 14 residues. Per the germline V gene, CDR1 is MNHEY and CDR2 is SMNVEV (reference sequence). The CDR3 nucleotides are TGTGCCAGCAGTGAACCGGGACTCACAGATACGCAGTATTTT. It translates to CASSEPGLTDTQYF.

This chain joins TRBV4-1 and TRBJ2-5; 9 bases line up with TRBD2. Trimming cost V 0 bases and J 3 bases; bases outside gene matches: 5. The CDR3 length is 16 residues. Germline loops: CDR1 MGHRA, CDR2 YSYEKL. The CDR3 DNA follows: TGCGCCAGCAGCCAAGATGGAGCGGGAGGTGAAGAGACCCAGTACTTC. Its protein product is CASSQDGAGGEETQYF.

This chain uses TRBV29-1 with TRBJ1-1, with unresolved D. The length of the CDR3 is 13 residues. V shed 4 bases and J shed 5 bases, with 14 bases lying between them. Germline-derived CDR1 and CDR2 are SQVTM and ANQGSEA. CDR3 sequence reads: CSVVRSVETEAFF. DNA of the CDR3: TGCAGCGTTGTGAGGTCAGTGGAGACTGAAGCTTTCTTT.

This clone was recorded only once. The chain couples TRBV9 to TRBJ2-2; 14 positions agree with TRBD2. This CDR3 has 16 residues. V was clipped by 2 bases and J by 6 bases; unmatched bases: 3. Germline V gene sequence: CDR1 SGDLS, CDR2 YYNGEE. Here the CDR3 DNA reads TGTGCCAGCAGCGTTAGACTAGCGGGAGGGTCCGGGGAGCTGTTTTTT. This gives the protein CASSVRLAGGSGELFF. The whole variable domain, remainder taken from reference TRBV9 and TRBJ2-2, is DSGVTQTPKHLITATGQRVTLRCSPRSGDLSVYWYQQSLDQGLQFLIQYYNGEERAKGNILERFSAQQFPDLHSELNLSSLELGDSALYFCASSVRLAGGSGELFFGEGSRLTVL.

This chain uses TRBV5-4 with TRBJ1-1; unclear D gene. CDR1 and CDR2 (germline): SGHNT, YYREEE (reference sequence). The CDR3 consists of 12 residues. Trimming left V 0 bases short and J 8 bases short, with 8 bases between. CDR3 region: CASSLDLGEAFF. The CDR3 DNA is TGTGCCAGCAGCTTGGATCTGGGAGAAGCTTTCTTT.

The CDR3, as DNA: TGTGCCAGCTCACCGGGCTGGGCGGGAGTTCGTTACGAGCAGTACTTC. This translates into CASSPGWAGVRYEQYF. The V gene is TRBV18, the J gene TRBJ2-7; TRBD2 matches 7 bases. Trimming took 3 bases from V and 4 from J; bases not matched to a gene: 12. The CDR3 spans 16 residues. Per germline, CDR1 KGHSH and CDR2 LQKENI. Variable domain in full (rest from reference TRBV18 and TRBJ2-7): NAGVMQNPRHLVRRRGQEARLRCSPMKGHSHVYWYRQLPEEGLKFMVYLQKENIIDESGMPKERFSAEFPKEGPSILRIQQVVRGDSAAYFCASSPGWAGVRYEQYFGPGTRLTVT.

The J gene is TRBJ1-2, the V gene TRBV29-1, with 8 bases fitting TRBD1. Germline V gene data show CDR1 as SQVTM and CDR2 as ANQGSEA. V lost 1 base to trimming and J lost 4 bases; unmatched junction nucleotides: 2. The CDR3 contains 13 residues. CDR3 amino acids: CSVEGQGSYGYTF. In DNA form, the CDR3 reads TGCAGCGTTGAAGGACAGGGGTCCTATGGCTACACCTTC.

The gene calls are TRBV5-5 and TRBJ1-1; D gene unclear. The CDR3 loop spans 13 amino acids. Trimming shortened V by 6 bases and J by 1 base, and 10 bases separated the two germline ends. Germline loops: CDR1 SGHKS, CDR2 YYEKEE (reference sequence). CDR3 nucleotides: TGTGCCAGCATACCTCCAGGGAACACTGAAGCTTTCTTT. This codes for CASIPPGNTEAFF. The variable domain in full, with the rest retrieved from reference TRBV5-5 and TRBJ1-1, is DAGVTQSPTHLIKTRGQQVTLRCSPISGHKSVSWYQQVLGQGPQFIFQYYEKEERGRGNFPDRFSARQFPNYSSELNVNALLLGDSALYLCASIPPGNTEAFFGQGTRLTVV.

This clone was picked up a small number of times. CDR3 DNA: TGCAGCGTTGTTGAAGGGTCCGCGAACACCGGGGAGCTGTTTTTT. Amino acid sequence: CSVVEGSANTGELFF. The gene calls are TRBV29-1 and TRBJ2-2; D is ambiguous. Germline CDR1 SQVTM, CDR2 ANQGSEA. Trimming removed 4 bases at V and 0 bases at J, with 12 bases between. This CDR3 spans 15 amino acids.

This chain joins TRBV4-1 and TRBJ1-5, with D perhaps TRBD1 (5 bases). This CDR3 region has 16 residues. V lost 0 bases and J lost 4, with 13 bases in between. Germline-derived CDR1 and CDR2 are MGHRA and YSYEKL. As DNA, the CDR3 is TGCGCCAGCAGCCAAGATCGGCAGGGTCTAAATCAGCCCCAGCATTTT. Protein product: CASSQDRQGLNQPQHF.

This clone was observed a single time. The chain has TRBV6-1 and TRBJ1-5, with a weak D call TRBD1 (5 bases). The CDR3 extends over 12 amino acids. Germline V gene sequence: CDR1 MNHNS, CDR2 SASEGT. Trimming cost V 1 base and J 16 bases, with 14 bases left between them. The CDR3 loop reads CASSEGSGKTHF. The CDR3 bases are TGTGCCAGCAGTGAAGGGTCAGGGAAGACCCATTTT.

The chain has TRBV7-9 and TRBJ2-7; D perhaps matches TRBD1 (6 bases). Per the germline V gene, CDR1 is SEHNR and CDR2 is FQNEAQ (reference sequence). The CDR3 sequence is 14 residues long. Trimming cost V 5 bases and J 5 bases, with 16 bases left between them. The CDR3 sequence: CASSRSGAGDEQYF. For the CDR3, the DNA is TGTGCCAGCAGCAGATCAGGGGCAGGGGACGAGCAGTACTTC. The whole variable domain, remainder taken from reference TRBV7-9 and TRBJ2-7, is DTGVSQNPRHKITKRGQNVTFRCDPISEHNRLYWYRQTLGQGPEFLTYFQNEAQLEKSRLLSDRFSAERPKGSFSTLEIQRTEQGDSAMYLCASSRSGAGDEQYFGPGTRLTVT.

The J gene is TRBJ1-4, the V gene TRBV11-2, with 7 bases that match TRBD1. This CDR3 spans 18 amino acids. CDR1 and CDR2 (germline): SGHAT, FQNNGV. V was clipped by 3 bases and J by 3 bases; unmatched bases: 13. This CDR3 reads CASSFSRQGRAANEKLFF. CDR3 sequence (DNA): TGTGCCAGCAGCTTCTCGAGACAGGGTAGAGCGGCTAATGAAAAACTGTTTTTT.

This sequence joins TRBV19 and TRBJ2-1; 10 bases match TRBD2. Germline V gives CDR1 LNHDA, CDR2 SQIVND (reference sequence). CDR3 length equals 16 residues. V trimming: 3 bases; J trimming: 5 bases; junction bases outside the gene matches: 7. Here the CDR3 reads CASSITSGGGNNEQFF. CDR3 DNA: TGTGCCAGTAGTATTACCAGCGGGGGGGGGAACAATGAGCAGTTCTTC.

The rearrangement links TRBV28 to TRBJ1-4; D may be TRBD1 (5 bases). V lost 5 bases, J lost 3 bases, and 13 bases lay in between. The CDR3 length is 15 residues. CDR1 is MDHEN and CDR2 is SYDVKM in the germline V gene. The CDR3 DNA is TGTGCCAGCAGTCCCCGGGGCCTACCTAATGAAAAACTGTTTTTT. Translated, it gives CASSPRGLPNEKLFF.

The genes are TRBV9 and TRBJ1-1; D remains ambiguous. The germline V gene has CDR1 SGDLS and CDR2 YYNGEE. V was shortened by 1 base and J by 1 base, with 5 bases between the two germline ends. The CDR3 is 13 amino acids. The CDR3 region is CASSVSANTEAFF. The CDR3 region has the DNA TGTGCCAGCAGCGTATCCGCGAACACTGAAGCTTTCTTT.

The chain joins TRBV11-1 to TRBJ2-2; the match to TRBD1 covers 7 bases. The V gene's germline CDR1 is SGHAT and CDR2 FQDESV (reference sequence). V shed 4 bases and J 1 base; nucleotides not matched to a gene: 6. The CDR3 contains 16 residues. The CDR3: CASSSGQPLNTGELFF. CDR3 sequence (DNA): TGTGCCAGCAGCTCGGGACAGCCGTTGAACACCGGGGAGCTGTTTTTT.

The rearrangement joins TRBV27 to TRBJ1-6; 9 nucleotides line up with TRBD1. Germline V gives CDR1 MNHEY, CDR2 SMNVEV (reference sequence). Trimming removed 4 bases from V and 9 bases from J; junction bases left unmatched: 13. This CDR3 has 17 amino acids. CDR3 nucleotides: TGTGCCAGCAGTTCCGGACAGGGGATTCTATTAAGTTCACCCCTCCACTTT. Amino acids: CASSSGQGILLSSPLHF.

The V gene is TRBV5-4, the J gene TRBJ2-7, with no clear D. The length of the CDR3 is 14 residues. Germline V lookup: CDR1 SGHNT, CDR2 YYREEE (reference sequence). Deletions cut 4 bases from V and 2 bases from J, with 13 bases between. The CDR3 DNA reads as TGTGCCAGCAGCGACATGGGCGGTACCTACGAGCAGTACTTC. Translated: CASSDMGGTYEQYF. The full variable domain, completed using reference TRBV5-4 and TRBJ2-7, is ETGVTQSPTHLIKTRGQQVTLRCSSQSGHNTVSWYQQALGQGPQFIFQYYREEENGRGNFPPRFSGLQFPNYSSELNVNALELDDSALYLCASSDMGGTYEQYFGPGTRLTVT.

This clone showed up just once. The chain uses TRBV19 and TRBJ2-1; the match to TRBD1 covers 7 bases. The CDR3 covers 15 residues. Unmatched junction bases numbered 11, after V lost 10 bases and J lost 2 bases. Looked up from germline, CDR1 is LNHDA and CDR2 is SQIVND (reference sequence). The CDR3 protein is CATTVDRSTYNEQFF. CDR3 DNA sequence: TGTGCCACCACGGTGGACAGGTCGACCTACAATGAGCAGTTCTTC.

This clone was counted a single time. The chain links TRBV19 to TRBJ1-2; perhaps TRBD1 as D (5 bases). V was trimmed by 4 bases and J by 7 bases, leaving 13 bases between them. The germline gives CDR1 LNHDA, CDR2 SQIVND (reference sequence). The CDR3 has 13 amino acids. The CDR3: CASSRGDRGGYTF. CDR3 DNA: TGTGCCAGTAGTAGGGGGGATCGCGGTGGCTACACCTTC. The whole variable domain, remainder taken from reference TRBV19 and TRBJ1-2, is DGGITQSPKYLFRKEGQNVTLSCEQNLNHDAMYWYRQDPGQGLRLIYYSQIVNDFQKGDIAEGYSVSREKKESFPLTVTSAQKNPTAFYLCASSRGDRGGYTFGSGTRLTVV.

The chain links TRBV15 to TRBJ2-1, with D possibly being TRBD2 (6 bases). This CDR3 contains 17 residues. Per the germline V gene, CDR1 is LNHNV and CDR2 is YYDKDF (reference sequence). The germline V and J ends were trimmed by 1 base and 0 bases, with 13 bases remaining between them. Written as DNA, the CDR3 is TGTGCCACCAGCAGAGGATCGGGAGTTAGCTCCTACAATGAGCAGTTCTTC. It codes for CATSRGSGVSSYNEQFF.

This clone was observed a handful of times. The rearrangement joins TRBV11-2 to TRBJ1-2; TRBD1 might be the D (5 bases). V was clipped by 5 bases and J by 1 base, with 8 bases between them. The CDR3 runs to 13 residues. The germline gives CDR1 SGHAT, CDR2 FQNNGV. CDR3 loop: CASSQGFNYGYTF. CDR3 sequence (DNA): TGTGCCAGCAGCCAGGGCTTTAACTATGGCTACACCTTC.

The V gene is TRBV20-1, the J gene TRBJ2-7; the D is unclear. Germline V gives CDR1 DFQATT, CDR2 SNEGSKA (reference sequence). Trimming removed 5 bases at V and 7 bases at J, with 9 bases between. CDR3 length equals 10 residues. CDR3 nucleotides: TGCAGTGCTCGACCGCGGGAGCAGTACTTC. Protein sequence: CSARPREQYF.

The chain joins TRBV18 to TRBJ1-5; D remains ambiguous. The V end was cut by 1 base, the J end by 7 bases, with 14 bases between. CDR1 and CDR2 (germline): KGHSH, LQKENI. The CDR3 extends over 15 amino acids. The CDR3 loop is CASSPRRAIRQPQHF. CDR3 bases: TGTGCCAGCTCACCACGACGGGCCATCCGGCAGCCCCAGCATTTT.

This clone appeared a few times. The chain recombines TRBV28 with TRBJ1-5, with a possible D match to TRBD1 (6 bases). Germline CDR1 MDHEN, CDR2 SYDVKM. The CDR3 covers 16 residues. V dropped 5 bases and J dropped 0 bases, with 14 bases sitting between them. The CDR3 is CASSLPGQISNQPQHF. The CDR3 DNA is TGTGCCAGCAGTCTACCTGGACAGATTAGCAATCAGCCCCAGCATTTT.

In its sample, this clone was seen a few times. The V call is TRBV6-1, the J call TRBJ2-2, with D unclear. Germline V lookup: CDR1 MNHNS, CDR2 SASEGT. V lost 2 bases and J 5 bases, leaving 12 bases between the germline ends. The CDR3 loop spans 15 amino acids. CDR3 protein: CASSEHWDGTGELFF. The CDR3 region has the DNA TGTGCCAGCAGTGAACACTGGGATGGGACCGGGGAGCTGTTTTTT.

This chain connects TRBV5-5 to TRBJ2-3; either TRBD1 or TRBD2 may supply D (5 bases each). The CDR3 covers 16 residues. V dropped 4 bases and J dropped 5 bases, with 20 bases sitting between them. Germline V gives CDR1 SGHKS, CDR2 YYEKEE (reference sequence). CDR3 in DNA: TGTGCCAGCAGCCTCCAGTCAGGGAGAATAGAAGATACGCAGTATTTT. It codes for CASSLQSGRIEDTQYF.

The V and J genes are TRBV5-1 and TRBJ2-5; D tentatively fits TRBD1 or TRBD2 (5 bases each). Germline-derived CDR1 and CDR2 are SGHRS and YFSETQ. With 4 bases removed from V and 1 base from J, the gap between germline ends came to 11 bases. This CDR3 comprises 14 residues. The CDR3 DNA sequence: TGCGCCAGCAGCCTAGGGACCAGCCAAGAGACCCAGTACTTC. The encoded protein is CASSLGTSQETQYF.

J is TRBJ2-2 and V is TRBV5-8, with 9 bases identical to TRBD2. In germline, CDR1 is SGHTS, CDR2 YDEGEE. The V and J ends lost 2 bases and 3 bases, in that order; junction bases with no gene match: 8. This CDR3 spans 17 amino acids. CDR3 coding DNA: TGTGCCAGCAGCTTTGTCGCTAGCGGGATAGACACCGGGGAGCTGTTTTTT. Protein: CASSFVASGIDTGELFF.